This T cell receptor (beta chain) appears in the sequencing data of a study of a mutant IDH1 vaccine in newly diagnosed glioma. About the study: Of treated patients, approximately 60% were men and roughly 40% women, averaging around 44 years. It was at week 35 that visit V12 occurred, and at week 47 that visit V13 did.

The table came from immunoSEQ multiplex PCR; TCRdb's copy has only in-frame clones and leaves some out. The repertoire holds tens of thousands of clones, 74% seen once, with roughly 4.7% in the top ten. This clone was recorded once. Its matching antigen is unknown. Indicated time point: week 35, safety follow-up. The investigators gave 300 ug of mutant IDH1 20-mer peptide in each vaccine dose, together with topical imiquimod. This TCR was sampled from a man aged 50 to 60 with glioma. The sample in question was PBMCs, obtained from a glioma patient whose treatment included an IDH1 peptide vaccine.

The CDR3 DNA is TGTGCCAGCAGTCCTAGCTGGACCGGGGAGCTGTTTTTT. Protein product: CASSPSWTGELFF. V is TRBV5-8 and J is TRBJ2-2, with a weak D call TRBD2 (5 bases). CDR1 is SGHTS and CDR2 is YDEGEE in the germline V gene. The CDR3 contains 13 residues. V was cut by 5 bases and J by 5 bases, with 10 bases left in between. Complete variable domain (other parts from reference TRBV5-8 and TRBJ2-2): EAGVTQSPTHLIKTRGQQATLRCSPISGHTSVYWYQQALGLGLQFLLWYDEGEERNRGNFPPRFSGRQFPNYSSELNVNALELEDSALYLCASSPSWTGELFFGEGSRLTVL.